Listed below are T cell receptor beta chains from one sample, sequenced in a study of blood T cells in healthy people across ages. TCRdb re-called the 5' RACE reads through MiXCR, storing one row per CDR3 protein. This sample has 1.5 million to 2 million distinct CDR3 sequences, with about 49% found just once. Sample: blood. The source of these receptors is a woman aged 40 to 50 in good health. CDR3s include the opening cysteine and the closing phenylalanine or tryptophan. D genes are given only for firm matches. Size is stated for part of the rows, as once, few or many counts, or as a class when the clone is expanded.

-,TRBV20-1,TRBJ2-2,TRBD1,TGCAGTGCAAGGACAGGGGGCTACACCGGGGAGCTGTTTTTT,CSARTGGYTGELFF
few,TRBV9,TRBJ2-3,-,TGTGCCAGCAGCGTATGGACAGATACGCAGTATTTT,CASSVWTDTQYF
-,TRBV20-1,TRBJ1-2,-,TGCAGTGCTACCGGCTACAACTATGGCTACACCTTC,CSATGYNYGYTF
-,TRBV4-3,TRBJ1-4,-,TGCGCCAGCAGCCATTACCGACAAACCAGCGAAAAACTGTTTTTT,CASSHYRQTSEKLFF
many,TRBV12-3/TRBV12-4,TRBJ2-5,-,TGTGCCAGCAGTCGACCCGGGGGGCTGGAGACCCAGTACTTC,CASSRPGGLETQYF
few,TRBV4-2,TRBJ2-3,-,TGTGCCAGCAGCCAAGGACAGGTCGGCACAGATACGCAGTATTTT,CASSQGQVGTDTQYF
few,TRBV3-1,TRBJ2-6,-,TGTGCCAGCAGCCTCTTCGACAGTAACGTCCTGACTTTC,CASSLFDSNVLTF
few,TRBV20-1,TRBJ2-7,TRBD1,TGCAGTGCTAGGACAGGGGGCCCCCGGGAGCAGTACTTC,CSARTGGPREQYF
few,TRBV14,TRBJ2-3,-,TGTGCCAGCAGCCAAGAGGGAAGGGTCACAGATACGCAGTATTTT,CASSQEGRVTDTQYF
-,TRBV20-1,TRBJ2-5,TRBD2,TGCAGTGCTCCACCTGGGACCGGGGGGGCCGAGACCCAGTACTTC,CSAPPGTGGAETQYF
-,TRBV11-2,TRBJ2-1,TRBD2,TGTGCCAGCAGCGCCGGGACTAGCGGGGGGTCAAATGAGCAGTTCTTC,CASSAGTSGGSNEQFF
few,TRBV13,TRBJ1-1,-,TGTGCCAGCAGCCTCAACGGGGAAGCTTTCTTT,CASSLNGEAFF
-,TRBV29-1,TRBJ2-7,-,TGCAGCGTACGGACAGAGACCTACGAGCAGTACTTC,CSVRTETYEQYF
-,TRBV13,TRBJ2-2,-,TGTGCCAGCAGCTTAGTTTCTAGATCGACCACCGGGGAGCTGTTTTTT,CASSLVSRSTTGELFF
once,TRBV12-5,TRBJ2-2,-,TGTGCTAGTGGCCAAGAGGCCGGGGAGCTGTTTTTT,CASGQEAGELFF
-,TRBV29-1,TRBJ2-5,-,TGCAGCGTTGGAGGGACCTTTCAGACCCAGTACTTC,CSVGGTFQTQYF
-,TRBV3-1,TRBJ2-5,-,TGTGCCAGCAGCCAGCTGACAGCCTCCTTCCAAGAGACCCAGTACTTC,CASSQLTASFQETQYF
few,TRBV6-2/TRBV6-3,TRBJ1-5,-,TGTGCCAGCAGTTACGGTTCCCCTTCGAAGCTACAGCATTTT,CASSYGSPSKLQHF
-,TRBV29-1,TRBJ2-5,-,TGCAGCGTCCATCCGGACTCGCAGGTGGGGGAGACCCCGTACTTC,CSVHPDSQVGETPYF
-,TRBV6-5,TRBJ2-5,TRBD1,TGTGCCAGCAGTTACTCCCCGGGACAGGGGGCGACGAAGTACTTC,CASSYSPGQGATKYF
-,TRBV4-3,TRBJ2-1,-,TGCGCCAGCAGCCTTTCCCCCCTTGGGGGATACAATGAGCAGTTCTTC,CASSLSPLGGYNEQFF
-,TRBV7-2,TRBJ2-7,TRBD2,TGTGCCAGCAGCTCCCTCGGGGGGTCTCTCGGCGAGCAGTACTTC,CASSSLGGSLGEQYF
-,TRBV15,TRBJ2-5,TRBD2,TGTGCCACCAGCACCGGGGGGGGAGCAGAGACCCAGTACTTC,CATSTGGGAETQYF
-,TRBV5-1,TRBJ1-2,-,TGCGCCAGCAGCTGGACCTCCGGGACGATCGGCGTGGGCTATGGCTACACCTTC,CASSWTSGTIGVGYGYTF
many,TRBV7-9,TRBJ1-2,-,TGTGCCAGCAGCTCCCTCTTCTTGGACTATGGCTACACCTTC,CASSSLFLDYGYTF
-,TRBV24-1,TRBJ2-1,TRBD1,TGTGCCACCAGTGGGGTCGGGACAGGGGATTACAATGAGCAGTTCTTC,CATSGVGTGDYNEQFF
few,TRBV2,TRBJ2-3,-,TGTGCCAGCAGTGTGGGCAACCCTCGACAGTATTTT,CASSVGNPRQYF
-,TRBV3-1,TRBJ2-3,TRBD2,TGTGCCAGCAGGTGGGGGGGGGATACGCAGTATTTT,CASRWGGDTQYF
few,TRBV20-1,TRBJ2-5,TRBD1,TGCAGTGCCCCTCCGACAGGGGGAGAGACCCAGTACTTC,CSAPPTGGETQYF
few,TRBV5-1,TRBJ2-7,TRBD1,TGCGCCAGCAGCTTGGGGCTAGGGACAGATTTTTACGAGCAGTACTTC,CASSLGLGTDFYEQYF
-,TRBV6-6,TRBJ2-3,TRBD2,TGTGCCAGCAGTTACTCAGCGGGGGGTCGCACAGATACGCAGTATTTT,CASSYSAGGRTDTQYF
-,TRBV29-1,TRBJ1-1,-,TGCAGCGTTGTTGAGGGCACTGAAGCTTTCTTT,CSVVEGTEAFF
few,TRBV4-2,TRBJ2-3,TRBD2,TGTGCCAGCAGCCAAGATGGGACTAGCGGTTCTAGCACAGATACGCAGTATTTT,CASSQDGTSGSSTDTQYF
-,TRBV6-5,TRBJ1-6,TRBD1,TGTGCCAGCAGTTCCGGGACAGTGGTAAATTCACCCCTCCACTTT,CASSSGTVVNSPLHF
-,TRBV11-1,TRBJ1-1,-,TGTGCCAGCAGCCTCGTAGATTCGGGCAGTATGAACACTGAAGCTTTCTTT,CASSLVDSGSMNTEAFF
-,TRBV4-3,TRBJ1-6,-,TGCGCCAGCAGCCGGATTGGGACCTGGGTTGCACCCCTCCACTTT,CASSRIGTWVAPLHF
-,TRBV20-1,TRBJ2-1,-,TGCAGTGCTAGAGGCCCGGGACAAACGAGAAATGAGCAGTTCTTC,CSARGPGQTRNEQFF